The TCR beta chain under discussion was sequenced for a study of OX40 agonist ivuxolimab in advanced cancers. Produced via immunoSEQ multiplex PCR; TCRdb's table is partial and in-frame only. The sample comprises roughly 97,000 clones, over 85% of which are singletons, and 0.79% rests with the top ten. Patients with autoimmune history or systemic immunosuppression were excluded. Sampling of blood occurred at baseline, cycle 4 day 1, and cycle 7 day 1. This receptor was obtained from an adult with an advanced solid tumor such as melanoma, head and neck, liver or kidney cancer. The source material was CD4+ or CD8+ T cells sorted from blood, sampled in a trial of the OX40 agonist ivuxolimab.

CDR3 bases: TGTGCCAGCTCGATGGTAGGTAGCAATCAGCCCCAGCATTTT. Amino acids: CASSMVGSNQPQHF. The chain links TRBV18 to TRBJ1-5; D unclear. V was shortened by 6 bases and J by 0 bases, with 9 bases between the two germline ends. The CDR3 runs 14 residues. Looked up from germline, CDR1 is KGHSH and CDR2 is LQKENI.